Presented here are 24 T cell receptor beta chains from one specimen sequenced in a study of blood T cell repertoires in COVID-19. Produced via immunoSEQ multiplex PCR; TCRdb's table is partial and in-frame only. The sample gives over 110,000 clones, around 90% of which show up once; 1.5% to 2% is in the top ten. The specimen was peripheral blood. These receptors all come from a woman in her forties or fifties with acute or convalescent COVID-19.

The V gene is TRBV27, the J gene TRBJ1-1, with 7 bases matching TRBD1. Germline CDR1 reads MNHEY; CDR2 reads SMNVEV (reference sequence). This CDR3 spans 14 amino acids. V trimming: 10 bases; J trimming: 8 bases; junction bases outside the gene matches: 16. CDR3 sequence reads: CATRGTGRAGEAFF. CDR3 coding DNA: TGTGCCACCAGGGGGACGGGGAGGGCCGGGGAAGCTTTCTTT.

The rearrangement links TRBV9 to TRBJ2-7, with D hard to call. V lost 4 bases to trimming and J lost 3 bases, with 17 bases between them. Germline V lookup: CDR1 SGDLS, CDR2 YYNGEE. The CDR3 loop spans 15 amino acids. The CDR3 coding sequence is TGTGCCAGCAGCCCCCGACATCCCGATGACTACGAGCAGTACTTC. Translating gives CASSPRHPDDYEQYF.

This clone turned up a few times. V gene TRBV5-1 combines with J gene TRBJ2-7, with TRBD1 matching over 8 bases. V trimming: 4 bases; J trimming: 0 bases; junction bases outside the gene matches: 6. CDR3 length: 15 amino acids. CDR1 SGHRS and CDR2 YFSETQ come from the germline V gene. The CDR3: CASSPDRVSSYEQYF. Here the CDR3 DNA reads TGCGCCAGCAGCCCGGACAGGGTGAGCTCCTACGAGCAGTACTTC.

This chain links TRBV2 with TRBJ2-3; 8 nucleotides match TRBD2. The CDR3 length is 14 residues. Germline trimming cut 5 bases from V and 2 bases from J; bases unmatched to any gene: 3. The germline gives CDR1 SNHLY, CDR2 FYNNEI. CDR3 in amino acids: CASSRLATTDTQYF. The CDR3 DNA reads TGTGCCAGCAGTAGACTAGCGACCACAGATACGCAGTATTTT.

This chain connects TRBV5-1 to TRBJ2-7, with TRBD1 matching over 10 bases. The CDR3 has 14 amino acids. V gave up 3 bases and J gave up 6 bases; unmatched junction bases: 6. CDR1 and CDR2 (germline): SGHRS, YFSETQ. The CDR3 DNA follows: TGCGCCAGCAGCTCCGGGACAGGGGATACCGAGCAGTACTTC. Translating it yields CASSSGTGDTEQYF.

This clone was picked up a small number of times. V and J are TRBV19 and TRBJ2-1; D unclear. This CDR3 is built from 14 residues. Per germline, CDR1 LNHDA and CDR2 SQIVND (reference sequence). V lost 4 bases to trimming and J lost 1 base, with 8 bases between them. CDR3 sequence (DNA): TGTGCCAGTAGTACGGTGTGGTCCTACAATGAGCAGTTCTTC. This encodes CASSTVWSYNEQFF.

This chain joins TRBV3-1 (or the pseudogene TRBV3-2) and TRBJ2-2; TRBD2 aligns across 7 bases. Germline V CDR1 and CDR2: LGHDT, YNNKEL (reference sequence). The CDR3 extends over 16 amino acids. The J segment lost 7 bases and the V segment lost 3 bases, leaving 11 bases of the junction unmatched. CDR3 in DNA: TGTGCCAGCAGCCAGGGCGCGGGAGTACTCCACGGGGAGCTGTTTTTT. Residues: CASSQGAGVLHGELFF.

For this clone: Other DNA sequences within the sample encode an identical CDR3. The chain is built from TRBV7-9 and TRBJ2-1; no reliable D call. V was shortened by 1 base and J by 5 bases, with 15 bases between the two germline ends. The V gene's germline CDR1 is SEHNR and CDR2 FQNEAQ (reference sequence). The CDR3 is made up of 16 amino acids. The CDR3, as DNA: TGTGCCAGCAGCTTAGGGTTGGCAGGTACCCACAATGAGCAGTTCTTC. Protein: CASSLGLAGTHNEQFF. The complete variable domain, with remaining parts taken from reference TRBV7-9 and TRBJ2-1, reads DTGVSQNPRHKITKRGQNVTFRCDPISEHNRLYWYRQTLGQGPEFLTYFQNEAQLEKSRLLSDRFSAERPKGSFSTLEIQRTEQGDSAMYLCASSLGLAGTHNEQFFGPGTRLTVL.

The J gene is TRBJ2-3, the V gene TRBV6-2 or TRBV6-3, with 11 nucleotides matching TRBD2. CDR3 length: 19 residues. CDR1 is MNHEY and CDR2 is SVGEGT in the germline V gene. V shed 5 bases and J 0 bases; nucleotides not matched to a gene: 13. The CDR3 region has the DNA TGTGCCAGCAGTAAGGGGGACAGGACTAGCGGGTTTAGCACAGATACGCAGTATTTT. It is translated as CASSKGDRTSGFSTDTQYF.

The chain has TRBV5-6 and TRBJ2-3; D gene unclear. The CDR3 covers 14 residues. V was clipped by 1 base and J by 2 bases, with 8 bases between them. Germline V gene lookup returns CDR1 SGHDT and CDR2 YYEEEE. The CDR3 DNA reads TGTGCCAGCAGCTTGCGGTACTTCACAGATACGCAGTATTTT. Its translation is CASSLRYFTDTQYF. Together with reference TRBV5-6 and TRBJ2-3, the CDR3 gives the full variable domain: DAGVTQSPTHLIKTRGQQVTLRCSPKSGHDTVSWYQQALGQGPQFIFQYYEEEERQRGNFPDRFSGHQFPNYSSELNVNALLLGDSALYLCASSLRYFTDTQYFGPGTRLTVL.

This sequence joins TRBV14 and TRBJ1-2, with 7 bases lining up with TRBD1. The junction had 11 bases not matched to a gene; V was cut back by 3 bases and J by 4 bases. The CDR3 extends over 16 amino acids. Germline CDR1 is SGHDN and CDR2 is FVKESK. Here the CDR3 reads CASSHQPSTGIYGYTF. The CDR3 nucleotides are TGTGCCAGCAGCCACCAACCGTCGACAGGGATCTATGGCTACACCTTC.

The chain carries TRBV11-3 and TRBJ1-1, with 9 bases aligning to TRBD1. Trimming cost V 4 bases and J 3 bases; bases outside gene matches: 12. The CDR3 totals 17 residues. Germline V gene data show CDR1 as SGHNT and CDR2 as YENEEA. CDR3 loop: CASSSSRDRVVDTEAFF. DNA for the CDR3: TGTGCCAGCAGCTCCTCCCGGGACAGGGTCGTCGACACTGAAGCTTTCTTT.

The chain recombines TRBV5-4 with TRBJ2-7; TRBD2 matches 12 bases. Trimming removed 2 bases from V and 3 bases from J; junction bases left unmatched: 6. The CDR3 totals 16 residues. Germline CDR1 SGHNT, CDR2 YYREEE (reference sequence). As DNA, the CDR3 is TGTGCCAGCAGCTTCGGACTAGCGGGGCCTGACTACGAGCAGTACTTC. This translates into CASSFGLAGPDYEQYF.

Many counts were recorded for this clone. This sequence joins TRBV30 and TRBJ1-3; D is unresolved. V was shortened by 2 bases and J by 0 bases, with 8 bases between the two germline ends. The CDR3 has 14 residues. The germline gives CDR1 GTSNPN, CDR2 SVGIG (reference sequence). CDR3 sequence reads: CAWSLSSSGNTIYF. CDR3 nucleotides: TGTGCCTGGAGTCTGAGTAGCTCTGGAAACACCATATATTTT.

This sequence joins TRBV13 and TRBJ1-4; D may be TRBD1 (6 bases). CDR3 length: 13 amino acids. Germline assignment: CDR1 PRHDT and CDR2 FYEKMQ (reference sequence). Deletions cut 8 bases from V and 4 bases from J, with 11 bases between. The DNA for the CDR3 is TGTGCCAGCGGACAGCGCGGTAATGAAAAACTGTTTTTT. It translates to CASGQRGNEKLFF.

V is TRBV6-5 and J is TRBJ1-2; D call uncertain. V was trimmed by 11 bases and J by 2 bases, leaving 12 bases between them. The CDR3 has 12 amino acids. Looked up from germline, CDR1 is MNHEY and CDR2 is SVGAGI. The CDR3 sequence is CAAPGVNYGYTF. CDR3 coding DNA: TGTGCCGCACCCGGGGTGAACTATGGCTACACCTTC.

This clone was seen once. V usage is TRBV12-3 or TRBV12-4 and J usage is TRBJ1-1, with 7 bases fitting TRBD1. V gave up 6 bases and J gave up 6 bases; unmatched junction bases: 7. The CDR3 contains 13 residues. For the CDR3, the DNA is TGTGCCAGCAGACACCGGGACAGAGCTGAAGCTTTCTTT. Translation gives CASRHRDRAEAFF.

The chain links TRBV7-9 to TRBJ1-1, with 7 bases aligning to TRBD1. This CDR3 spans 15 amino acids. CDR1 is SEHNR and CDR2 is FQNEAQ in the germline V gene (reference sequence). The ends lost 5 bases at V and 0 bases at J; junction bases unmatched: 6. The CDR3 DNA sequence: TGTGCCAGCAGCCCAAGACAGGGTTTGAACACTGAAGCTTTCTTT. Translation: CASSPRQGLNTEAFF. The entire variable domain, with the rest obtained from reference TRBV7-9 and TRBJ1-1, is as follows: DTGVSQNPRHKITKRGQNVTFRCDPISEHNRLYWYRQTLGQGPEFLTYFQNEAQLEKSRLLSDRFSAERPKGSFSTLEIQRTEQGDSAMYLCASSPRQGLNTEAFFGQGTRLTVV.

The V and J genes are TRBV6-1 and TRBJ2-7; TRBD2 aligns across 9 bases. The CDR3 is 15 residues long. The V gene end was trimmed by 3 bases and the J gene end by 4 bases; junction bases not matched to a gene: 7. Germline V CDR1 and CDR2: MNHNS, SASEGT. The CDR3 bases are TGTGCCAGCAGTGATAGACTAGCGGCGATTTACGAGCAGTACTTC. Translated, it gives CASSDRLAAIYEQYF.

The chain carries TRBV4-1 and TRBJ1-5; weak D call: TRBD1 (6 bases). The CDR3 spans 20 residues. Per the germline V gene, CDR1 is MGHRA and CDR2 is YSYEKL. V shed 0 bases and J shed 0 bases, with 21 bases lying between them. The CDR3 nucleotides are TGCGCCAGCAGCCAAGAGGGGCCCGCCTCCCTGACAGGTAGCAATCAGCCCCAGCATTTT. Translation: CASSQEGPASLTGSNQPQHF.

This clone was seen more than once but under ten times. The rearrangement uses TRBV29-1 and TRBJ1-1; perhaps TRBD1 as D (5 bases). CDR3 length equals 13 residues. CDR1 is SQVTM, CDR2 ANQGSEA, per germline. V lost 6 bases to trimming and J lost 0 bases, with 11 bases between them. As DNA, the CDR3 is TGCAGCGTGACCGGGACTGTGAACACTGAAGCTTTCTTT. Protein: CSVTGTVNTEAFF. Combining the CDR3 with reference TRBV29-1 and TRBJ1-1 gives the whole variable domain SAVISQKPSRDICQRGTSLTIQCQVDSQVTMMFWYRQQPGQSLTLIATANQGSEATYESGFVIDKFPISRPNLTFSTLTVSNMSPEDSSIYLCSVTGTVNTEAFFGQGTRLTVV.

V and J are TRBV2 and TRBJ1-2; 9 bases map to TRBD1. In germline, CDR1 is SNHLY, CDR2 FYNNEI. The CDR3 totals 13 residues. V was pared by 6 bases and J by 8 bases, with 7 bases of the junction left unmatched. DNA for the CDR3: TGTGCCAGCAGGAAGGGGACAGGGCAAGGCTACACCTTC. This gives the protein CASRKGTGQGYTF.

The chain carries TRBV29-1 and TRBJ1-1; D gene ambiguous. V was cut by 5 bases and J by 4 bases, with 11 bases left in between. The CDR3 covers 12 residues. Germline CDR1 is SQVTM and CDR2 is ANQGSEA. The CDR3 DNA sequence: TGCAGCGTTAATCCAGTGATCACTGAAGCTTTCTTT. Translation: CSVNPVITEAFF.

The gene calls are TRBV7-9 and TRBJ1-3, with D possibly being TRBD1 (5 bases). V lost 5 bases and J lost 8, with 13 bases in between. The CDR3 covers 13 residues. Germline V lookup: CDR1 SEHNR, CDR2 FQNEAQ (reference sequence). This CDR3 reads CASSLGLRDTIYF. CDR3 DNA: TGTGCCAGCAGCCTGGGACTTCGCGACACCATATATTTT.